Listed below are T cell receptor beta chains from one sample, sequenced in a study of blood T cell repertoires in COVID-19. Assay: immunoSEQ multiplex PCR; the TCRdb copy retains only in-frame clones and omits some. Here the sample spans 180,000 or so clones, around 87% being singletons. The sequenced material came from peripheral blood. Receptor source: a man aged 35 to 55 with active or convalescent COVID-19. CDR3s include the opening cysteine and the closing phenylalanine or tryptophan. The order of the fields is V gene, D gene, CDR3 protein. The D gene is left open where the match is weak.

>TRBV18|TRBD1
CASSPIETGVTYGYTF
>TRBV7-8|-
CASSPSGPTQPDEQYF
>TRBV4-1|-
CASSRPDREEETQYF
>TRBV19|-
CASSIAGFGVPEAFF
>TRBV11-2|-
CASSLREGGTEAFF
>TRBV27|-
CASSLSRLGGLEQYF
>TRBV5-1|-
CASSPGTRGNTIYF
>TRBV4-2|TRBD1
CASSQVLGGGEKLFF
>TRBV7-8|TRBD2
CASSFLSGGSDNEQFF
>TRBV5-1|TRBD2
CASSLARLAGASTDTQYF
>TRBV5-1|-
CASSLGREEKLFF
>TRBV14|-
CASSQGGHGYTF
>TRBV11-2|TRBD1
CASSNQAGTGYTGELFF
>TRBV6-5|-
CASSTGWNTEAFF
>TRBV30|TRBD2
CAWNTRGGRAGELFF
>TRBV3-1/TRBV3-2|TRBD2
CASSQSSGGLSYNEQFF
>TRBV10-2|-
CASSESRLSGNTIYF
>TRBV6-2/TRBV6-3|-
CASSYFGGSQPQHF
>TRBV27|-
CASSFLSRNTEAFF
>TRBV6-2/TRBV6-3|TRBD1
CASSRPWTGNTEAFF
>TRBV4-1|-
CASSQDGDLAKNIQYF
>TRBV5-1|-
CASSLGLNTEAFF
>TRBV3-1/TRBV3-2|TRBD1
CASSLNRGDTEAFF
>TRBV28|TRBD1
CASRQTGRGSPLHF
>TRBV27|TRBD2
CASSPFGGGAYNEQFF
>TRBV14|TRBD2
CASSQGLVDEQYF
>TRBV19|TRBD1
CASSIGQVNEKLFF
>TRBV19|TRBD1
CASSSRDRNTEAFF
>TRBV30|TRBD1
CAWSVLWDRQGAGANVLTF
>TRBV29-1|-
CSVEDLGSRGSYNEQFF
>TRBV9|-
CASSVATEPYEQYF
>TRBV11-2|-
CASSLDRWGGMGVPLAFF
>TRBV5-1|TRBD1
CASSTETGVFTEAFF
>TRBV28|TRBD1
CASITQGARGAFF
>TRBV15|TRBD1
CATSRGTGSYEQYF
>TRBV6-5|TRBD1
CASEYWTGQDTEAFF
>TRBV7-7|-
CASSPPPSLNTEAFF